Below, 5 T cell receptor beta chains from the same sample are listed, as sequenced in a study of beta chain features in type 1 diabetes. Points from the study as a whole: Type 1 diabetes patients showed a moderate but significant shortening of TCRB CDR3s in all four CD4+ subsets.

Expressed TCRB transcripts were sequenced, since all the RNA that had been isolated was reverse transcribed. TCRdb's copy holds only in-frame clones and misses some; the assay was immunoSEQ multiplex PCR. The sample shows 600,000 to 700,000 clones, 13% of them seen only once. Their antigens remain unidentified. Material for sequencing was naive CD4+ T cells from blood. The source of these receptors is a young man with type 1 diabetes.

The chain has TRBV2 and TRBJ1-2; tentative D call: TRBD1 (6 bases). The length of the CDR3 is 15 residues. With 2 bases removed from V and 0 bases from J, the gap between germline ends came to 10 bases. CDR1 and CDR2 (germline): SNHLY, FYNNEI. The CDR3 loop reads CASSELGGSNYGYTF. For the CDR3, the DNA is TGTGCCAGCAGTGAATTGGGGGGCTCTAACTATGGCTACACCTTC.

This clone was seen only a few times. The J gene is TRBJ1-1, the V gene TRBV5-6; no clear D. V dropped 3 bases and J dropped 9 bases, with 21 bases sitting between them. The V gene's germline CDR1 is SGHDT and CDR2 YYEEEE. This CDR3 comprises 15 residues. CDR3 nucleotide sequence: TGTGCCAGCAGCTGGAAGATGGACTGGGCAGTCAAAGCTTTCTTT. It codes for CASSWKMDWAVKAFF.

This clone was picked up a small number of times. This chain links TRBV30 with TRBJ1-4, with TRBD1 as a possible D gene (5 bases). V was pared by 0 bases and J by 2 bases, with 13 bases between. In germline, CDR1 is GTSNPN, CDR2 SVGIG (reference sequence). The CDR3 is 16 amino acids. The CDR3 sequence is CAWSVRRGWTNEKLFF. The CDR3 DNA reads as TGTGCCTGGAGTGTACGAAGGGGTTGGACTAATGAAAAACTGTTTTTT.

This clone was detected only a few times. The rearrangement uses TRBV9 and TRBJ2-4; 7 bases are shared with TRBD2. The germline V gene encodes CDR1 SGDLS and CDR2 YYNGEE. The CDR3 has 14 amino acids. J lost 5 bases, V lost 3 bases, and 5 bases had no gene match. The CDR3, as DNA: TGTGCCAGCAGCGCCGGGGGAGGGGAAAACATTCAGTACTTC. Its translation is CASSAGGGENIQYF.

This clone was observed a few times. The rearrangement uses TRBV5-6 and TRBJ2-5, with 7 bases that match TRBD1. This CDR3 spans 14 amino acids. Germline assignment: CDR1 SGHDT and CDR2 YYEEEE. J was trimmed by 0 bases and V by 5 bases; bases with no gene match: 4. In nucleotides, the CDR3 is TGTGCCAGCAGTCCGGGACAGTACCAAGAGACCCAGTACTTC. This translates into CASSPGQYQETQYF. Supplemented by reference TRBV5-6 and TRBJ2-5, the full variable domain reads DAGVTQSPTHLIKTRGQQVTLRCSPKSGHDTVSWYQQALGQGPQFIFQYYEEEERQRGNFPDRFSGHQFPNYSSELNVNALLLGDSALYLCASSPGQYQETQYFGPGTRLLVL.